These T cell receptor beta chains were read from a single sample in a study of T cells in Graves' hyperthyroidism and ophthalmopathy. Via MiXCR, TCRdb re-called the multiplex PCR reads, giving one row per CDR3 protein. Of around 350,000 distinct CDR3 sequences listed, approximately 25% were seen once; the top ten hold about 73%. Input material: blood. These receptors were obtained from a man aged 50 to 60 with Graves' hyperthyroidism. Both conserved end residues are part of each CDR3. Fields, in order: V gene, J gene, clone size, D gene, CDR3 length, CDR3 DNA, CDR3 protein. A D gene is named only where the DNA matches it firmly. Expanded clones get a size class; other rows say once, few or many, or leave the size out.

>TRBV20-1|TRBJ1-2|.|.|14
TGCAGTGCTAGAGACCCCGGAAGGACCAATGGCTACACCTTC
CSARDPGRTNGYTF
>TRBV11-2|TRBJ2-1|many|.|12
TGTGCCAGCAGCTTGGTCGGTAATGAGCAGTTCTTC
CASSLVGNEQFF
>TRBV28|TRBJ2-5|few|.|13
TGTGCCAGCAGTTCCCACCGGGGGGAGACCCAGTACTTC
CASSSHRGETQYF
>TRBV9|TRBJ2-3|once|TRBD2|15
TGTGCCAGCAGCGTCGAGGGAGGGGGCACAGATACGCAGTATTTT
CASSVEGGGTDTQYF
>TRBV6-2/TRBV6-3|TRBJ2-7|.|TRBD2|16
TGTGCCAGCAGTTACCGGGGACTAGCGGGAGCTAACGAGCAGTACTTC
CASSYRGLAGANEQYF
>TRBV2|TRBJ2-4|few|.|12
TGTGCCAGCGAGGGGCCGAGGGACATTCAGTACTTC
CASEGPRDIQYF
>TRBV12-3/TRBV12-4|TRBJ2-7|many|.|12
TGTGCCAGCAGTAACACCAGGTGGGAGCAGTACTTC
CASSNTRWEQYF
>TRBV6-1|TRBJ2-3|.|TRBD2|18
TGTGCCAGCGGGGGACTAGCGGGAAAACTTTTCGGGATAGATACGCAGTATTTT
CASGGLAGKLFGIDTQYF
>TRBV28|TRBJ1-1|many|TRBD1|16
TGTGCCAGCAGTTTTACCGACAGGGTGAGGGACACTGAAGCTTTCTTT
CASSFTDRVRDTEAFF
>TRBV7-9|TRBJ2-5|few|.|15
TGTGCCAGCAGCCCCTTTCGATCCCAACAAGAGACCCAGTACTTC
CASSPFRSQQETQYF
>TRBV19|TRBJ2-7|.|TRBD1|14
TGTGCCAGTAGTACCGAACAGGGGCCCTACGAGCAGTACTTC
CASSTEQGPYEQYF
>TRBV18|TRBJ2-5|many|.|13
TGTGCCAGCTCACGGTCGGAGGAAGAGACCCAGTACTTC
CASSRSEEETQYF
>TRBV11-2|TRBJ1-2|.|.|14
TGTGCCAGCAGGCCTATCGGAGGGGTGCATGGCTACACCTTC
CASRPIGGVHGYTF
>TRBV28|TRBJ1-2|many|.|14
TGTGCCAGCAGTTTATCAGTGGATAACTATGGCTACACCTTC
CASSLSVDNYGYTF
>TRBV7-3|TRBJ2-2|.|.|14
TGTGCCAGCAGCGCCCCGTTAGGCACCGGGGAGCTGTTTTTT
CASSAPLGTGELFF
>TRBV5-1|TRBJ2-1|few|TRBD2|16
TGCGCCAGCAGCTTTACGATAGCGGGAGGGCTAAATGAGCAGTTCTTC
CASSFTIAGGLNEQFF
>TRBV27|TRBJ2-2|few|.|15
TGTGCCAGCAGTTTATCGACCTTAGCTTCCGGGGAGCTGTTTTTT
CASSLSTLASGELFF
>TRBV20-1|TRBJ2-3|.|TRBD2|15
TGCAGTGTACAGCGACTAGCGGGAGATACAGATACGCAGTATTTT
CSVQRLAGDTDTQYF
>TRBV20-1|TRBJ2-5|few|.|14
TGCAGTGCCCCAGTGGGGGGAGTCAGGGAGACCCAGTACTTC
CSAPVGGVRETQYF
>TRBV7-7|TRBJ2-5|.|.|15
TGTGCCAGCAGCCAAGTAACAGGGACTCAAGAGACCCAGTACTTC
CASSQVTGTQETQYF
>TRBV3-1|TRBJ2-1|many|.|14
TGTGCCAGCAGCCAAGATCCAGAAAACAATGAGCAGTTCTTC
CASSQDPENNEQFF
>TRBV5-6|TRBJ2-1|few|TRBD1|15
TGTGCCAGCAGCTTTGATACAGGGGGGTACAATGAGCAGTTCTTC
CASSFDTGGYNEQFF
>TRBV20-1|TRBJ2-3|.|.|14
TGCAGTGCTAGCGGCGAGAGTTACACAGATACGCAGTATTTT
CSASGESYTDTQYF
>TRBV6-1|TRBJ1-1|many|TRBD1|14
TGTGCCAGCAGTGAAAGACAGGGGTGGACTGAAGCTTTCTTT
CASSERQGWTEAFF
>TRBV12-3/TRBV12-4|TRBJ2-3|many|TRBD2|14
TGTGCCAGCAGACGGGGAGGGGGCACAGATACGCAGTATTTT
CASRRGGGTDTQYF
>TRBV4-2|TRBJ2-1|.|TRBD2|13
TGTGCCAGCAGCCAGTCCGGGGGGGATGAGCAGTTCTTC
CASSQSGGDEQFF
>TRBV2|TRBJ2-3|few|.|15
TGTGCCAGCAGTGTGGAGGTTCCAAGCACAGATACGCAGTATTTT
CASSVEVPSTDTQYF
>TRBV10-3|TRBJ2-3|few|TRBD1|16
TGTGCCATCAGCTCACAACAGGGGGCCTCCAGGGATACGCAGTATTTT
CAISSQQGASRDTQYF
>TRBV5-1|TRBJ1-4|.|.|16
TGCGCCAGCAGCTTGGAGGGGGGCAGAAATAATGAAAAACTGTTTTTT
CASSLEGGRNNEKLFF
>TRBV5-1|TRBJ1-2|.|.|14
TGCGCCAGCAGCTTGCGGGGGGGAGGTGACGGCTACACCTTC
CASSLRGGGDGYTF